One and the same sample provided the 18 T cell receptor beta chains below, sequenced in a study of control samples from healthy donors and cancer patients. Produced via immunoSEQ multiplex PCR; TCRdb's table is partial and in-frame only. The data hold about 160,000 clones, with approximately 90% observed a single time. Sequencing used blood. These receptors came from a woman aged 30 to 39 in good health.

The CDR3 region is CASSSPDRGNTIYF. CDR3 bases: TGTGCCAGCAGCTCCCCGGACAGAGGAAACACCATATATTTT. The gene calls are TRBV7-9 and TRBJ1-3; a weak D match, TRBD1 (6 bases). This CDR3 spans 14 amino acids. V was shortened by 4 bases and J by 4 bases, with 11 bases between the two germline ends. Germline lookup yields CDR1 SEHNR and CDR2 FQNEAQ (reference sequence).

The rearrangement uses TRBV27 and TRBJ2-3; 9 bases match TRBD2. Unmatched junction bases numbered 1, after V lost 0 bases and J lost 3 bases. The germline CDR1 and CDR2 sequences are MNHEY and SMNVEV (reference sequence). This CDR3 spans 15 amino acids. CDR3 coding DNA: TGTGCCAGCAGTTTATCCAGCGGGAGGACAGATACGCAGTATTTT. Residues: CASSLSSGRTDTQYF.

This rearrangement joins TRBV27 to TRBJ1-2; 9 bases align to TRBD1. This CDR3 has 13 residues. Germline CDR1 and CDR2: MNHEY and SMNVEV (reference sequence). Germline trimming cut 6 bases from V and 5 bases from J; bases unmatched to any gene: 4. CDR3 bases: TGTGCCAGCAGCCCCGGGACAGGGTATGGCTACACCTTC. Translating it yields CASSPGTGYGYTF.

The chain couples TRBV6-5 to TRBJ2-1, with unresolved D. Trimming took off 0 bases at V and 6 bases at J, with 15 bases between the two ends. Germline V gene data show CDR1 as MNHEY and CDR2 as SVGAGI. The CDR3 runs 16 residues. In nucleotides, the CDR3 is TGTGCCAGCAGTTACTCGAATGTCGGGTTACCCAATGAGCAGTTCTTC. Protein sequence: CASSYSNVGLPNEQFF.

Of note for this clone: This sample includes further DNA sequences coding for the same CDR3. CDR3 region: CASSTAGTGGYEQYF. CDR3 sequence (DNA): TGTGCCAGCAGCACGGCCGGGACAGGGGGCTACGAGCAGTACTTC. The V gene is TRBV11-2, the J gene TRBJ2-7; 11 bases fit TRBD1. In germline, CDR1 is SGHAT, CDR2 FQNNGV. V shed 5 bases and J 3 bases; nucleotides not matched to a gene: 6. This CDR3 region has 15 residues.

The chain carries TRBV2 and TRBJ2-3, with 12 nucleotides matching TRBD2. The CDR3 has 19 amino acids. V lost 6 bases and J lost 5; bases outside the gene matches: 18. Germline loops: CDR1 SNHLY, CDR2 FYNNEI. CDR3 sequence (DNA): TGTGCCAGCAGCGAAAACCCCCGTCTAGCGGGAGGGCCGGGAGATACGCAGTATTTT. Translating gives CASSENPRLAGGPGDTQYF.

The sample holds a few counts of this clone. CDR3 sequence reads: CASSLEASQPQHF. The CDR3, as DNA: TGTGCCAGCAGCTTAGAAGCGAGTCAGCCCCAGCATTTT. J is TRBJ1-5 and V is TRBV7-2, with unresolved D. V shed 1 base and J shed 6 bases, with 7 bases lying between them. Germline V gene data show CDR1 as SGHTA and CDR2 as FQGNSA. The length of the CDR3 is 13 residues.

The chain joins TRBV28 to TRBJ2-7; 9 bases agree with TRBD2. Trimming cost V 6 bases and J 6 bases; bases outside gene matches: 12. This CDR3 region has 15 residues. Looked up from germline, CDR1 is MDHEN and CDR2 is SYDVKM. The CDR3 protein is CASSFRLAASLEQYF. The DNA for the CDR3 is TGTGCCAGCAGCTTCCGACTAGCGGCATCCCTCGAGCAGTACTTC. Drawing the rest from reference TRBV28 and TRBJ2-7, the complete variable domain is DVKVTQSSRYLVKRTGEKVFLECVQDMDHENMFWYRQDPGLGLRLIYFSYDVKMKEKGDIPEGYSVSREKKERFSLILESASTNQTSMYLCASSFRLAASLEQYFGPGTRLTVT.

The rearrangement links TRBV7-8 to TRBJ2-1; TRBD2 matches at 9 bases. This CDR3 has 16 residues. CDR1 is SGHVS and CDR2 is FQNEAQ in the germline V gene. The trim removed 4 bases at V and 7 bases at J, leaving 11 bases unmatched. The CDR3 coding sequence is TGTGCCAGCAGCTCCTTAGCGGGAGTCATAACGAATGAGCAGTTCTTC. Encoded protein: CASSSLAGVITNEQFF.

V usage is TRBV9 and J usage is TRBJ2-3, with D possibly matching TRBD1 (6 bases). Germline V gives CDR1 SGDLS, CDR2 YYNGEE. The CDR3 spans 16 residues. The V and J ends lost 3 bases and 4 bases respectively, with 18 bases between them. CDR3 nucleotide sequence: TGTGCCAGCAGCGCATCCGGGACACGCCTTTCAGATACGCAGTATTTT. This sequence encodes CASSASGTRLSDTQYF.

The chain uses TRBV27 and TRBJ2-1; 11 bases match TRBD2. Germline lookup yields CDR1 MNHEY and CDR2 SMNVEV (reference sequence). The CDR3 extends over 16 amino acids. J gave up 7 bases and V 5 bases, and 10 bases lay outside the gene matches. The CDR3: CASSTITSGSGNEQFF. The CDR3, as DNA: TGTGCCAGCAGTACCATCACTAGCGGGAGCGGGAATGAGCAGTTCTTC.

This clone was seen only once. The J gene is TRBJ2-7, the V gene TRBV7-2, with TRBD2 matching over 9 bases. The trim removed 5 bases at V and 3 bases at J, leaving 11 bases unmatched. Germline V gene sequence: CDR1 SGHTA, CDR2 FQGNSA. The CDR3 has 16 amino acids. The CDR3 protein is CASSDNGLALNYEQYF. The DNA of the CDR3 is TGTGCCAGCAGCGACAACGGACTAGCGCTAAACTACGAGCAGTACTTC.

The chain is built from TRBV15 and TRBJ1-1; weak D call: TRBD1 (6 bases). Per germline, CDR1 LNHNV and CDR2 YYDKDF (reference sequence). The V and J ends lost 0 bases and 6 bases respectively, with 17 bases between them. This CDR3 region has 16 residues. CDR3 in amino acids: CATSRERTVVGSEAFF. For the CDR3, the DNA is TGTGCCACCAGCAGAGAAAGGACAGTCGTGGGGTCTGAAGCTTTCTTT.

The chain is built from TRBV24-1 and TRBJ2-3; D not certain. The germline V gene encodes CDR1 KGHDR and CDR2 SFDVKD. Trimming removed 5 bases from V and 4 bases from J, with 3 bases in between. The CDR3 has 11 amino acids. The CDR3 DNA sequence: TGTGCCACCAGTGCCGCAGATACGCAGTATTTT. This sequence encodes CATSAADTQYF.

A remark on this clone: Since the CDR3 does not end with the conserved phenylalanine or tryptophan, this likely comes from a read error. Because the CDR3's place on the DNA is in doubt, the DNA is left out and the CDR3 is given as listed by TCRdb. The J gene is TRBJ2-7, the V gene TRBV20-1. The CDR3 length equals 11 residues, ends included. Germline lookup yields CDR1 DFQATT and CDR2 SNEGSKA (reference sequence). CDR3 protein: CSARTSGLWTL.

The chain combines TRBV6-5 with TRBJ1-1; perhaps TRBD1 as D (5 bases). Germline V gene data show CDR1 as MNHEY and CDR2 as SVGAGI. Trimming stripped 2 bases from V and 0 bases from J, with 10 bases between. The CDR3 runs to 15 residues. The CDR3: CASSYRQKMNTEAFF. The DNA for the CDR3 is TGTGCCAGCAGTTACCGACAGAAAATGAACACTGAAGCTTTCTTT.

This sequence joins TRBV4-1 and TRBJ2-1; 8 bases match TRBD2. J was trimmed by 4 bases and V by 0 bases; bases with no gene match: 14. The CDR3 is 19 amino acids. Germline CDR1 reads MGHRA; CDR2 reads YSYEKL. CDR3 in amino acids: CASSQEPPSSGIYYNEQFF. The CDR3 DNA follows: TGCGCCAGCAGCCAAGAACCCCCGAGTAGCGGGATATATTACAATGAGCAGTTCTTC.

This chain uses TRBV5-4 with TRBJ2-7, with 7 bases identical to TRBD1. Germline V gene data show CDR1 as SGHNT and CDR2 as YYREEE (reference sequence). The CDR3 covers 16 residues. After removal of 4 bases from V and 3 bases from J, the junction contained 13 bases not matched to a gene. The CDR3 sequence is CASSPRDSLRNYEQYF. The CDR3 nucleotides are TGTGCCAGCAGCCCCCGGGACAGCTTAAGGAACTACGAGCAGTACTTC.